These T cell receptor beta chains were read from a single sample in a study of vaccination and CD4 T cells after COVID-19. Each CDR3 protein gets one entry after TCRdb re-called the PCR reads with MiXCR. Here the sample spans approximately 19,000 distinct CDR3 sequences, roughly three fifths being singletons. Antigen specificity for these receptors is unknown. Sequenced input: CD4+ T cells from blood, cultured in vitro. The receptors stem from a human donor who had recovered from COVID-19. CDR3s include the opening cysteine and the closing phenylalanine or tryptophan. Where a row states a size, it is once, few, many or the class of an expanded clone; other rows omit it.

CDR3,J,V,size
CAISGEGQTQPQHF,TRBJ1-5,TRBV10-3,.
CASSVELFTYNEQFF,TRBJ2-1,TRBV9,once
CASSPTGQSSYEQYF,TRBJ2-7,TRBV9,.
CASSSQPGDPGAFF,TRBJ1-1,TRBV7-3,.
CASSLAAGLARNEQFF,TRBJ2-1,TRBV5-1,.
CASIMDSINGYTF,TRBJ1-2,TRBV2,once
CASSSQGGNTIYF,TRBJ1-3,TRBV19,.
CASSYATAKGNTIYF,TRBJ1-3,TRBV6-5,.
CASSADRPRGTEAFF,TRBJ1-1,TRBV12-3/TRBV12-4,.
CASSLLAGVEAGELFF,TRBJ2-2,TRBV4-3,.
CASSLAGTSEPYEQYF,TRBJ2-7,TRBV7-8,.
CSASSGLAGTTQYF,TRBJ2-5,TRBV20-1,.
CASSPSGGNGYTF,TRBJ1-2,TRBV10-1,.
CASSEMGTGIETQYF,TRBJ2-5,TRBV2,.
CGDSNYRSGTDTQYF,TRBJ2-3,TRBV29-1,.
CASSLAQGPNYGYTF,TRBJ1-2,TRBV12-3/TRBV12-4,few
CASSLVRAQETQYF,TRBJ2-5,TRBV12-3/TRBV12-4,.
CASNEAGLRQPQHF,TRBJ1-5,TRBV6-1,.
CASSWDPRQETQYF,TRBJ2-5,TRBV7-9,.
CASSLGLDWKETQYF,TRBJ2-5,TRBV7-2,few
CASSPGPGSSQPQHF,TRBJ1-5,TRBV5-1,.
CASSYTSGNSFSSYNEQFF,TRBJ2-1,TRBV6-2/TRBV6-3,.
CSVMTPLQETQYF,TRBJ2-5,TRBV20-1,.
CSARDQGFYGYTF,TRBJ1-2,TRBV20-1,.
CASSLGSGTYAEQYF,TRBJ2-7,TRBV7-2,.
CASRDRLPNTGELFF,TRBJ2-2,TRBV25-1,once
CASSQDWGQGAQHF,TRBJ1-5,TRBV4-3,.
CASSYGQGNQPQHF,TRBJ1-5,TRBV6-5,.
CASSSQGGGGETQYF,TRBJ2-5,TRBV7-3,few
CASSFGREFTDTQYF,TRBJ2-3,TRBV5-1,.
CSARAPNTEAFF,TRBJ1-1,TRBV20-1,.
CAWSVQGASPLHF,TRBJ1-6,TRBV30,.
CASSKETGGGYEQYF,TRBJ2-7,TRBV2,.